This T cell receptor beta chain is from a study of blood T cell repertoires in COVID-19. Study information: Spain, Italy and the United States supplied samples that represented acute and convalescent COVID-19. T cells, B-cell-depleted T cells, or PBMCs supplied cDNA or gDNA.

Per the original data handling: The assay estimated nucleated cells by amplifying reference gene primers. This table comes from immunoSEQ multiplex PCR, and its TCRdb copy is limited to in-frame clones, with some not included. Clonal size and the V and J genes are those of that table, whereas D and trimming came from the DNA. Altogether some 150,000 clones are present, 79% being singletons, with the ten largest covering over 7%. The CDR3 extends over 16 amino acids. In germline, CDR1 is SGHTS, CDR2 YDEGEE. The V and J ends lost 4 bases and 4 bases respectively, with 20 bases between them. The clonotype comes from a man aged 45-65 years with active or convalescent COVID-19. The chain is built from TRBV5-8 and TRBJ2-5; the D gene is possibly TRBD2 (5 bases). The sample comprised peripheral blood. The DNA for the CDR3 is TGTGCCAGCAGCCCCCGGCGGGCGGCCGTTCGAGAGACCCAGTACTTC. This codes for CASSPRRAAVRETQYF.